Described below is a single T cell receptor (beta chain) sequence and its context. Its target antigen remains unknown. Base qualities were left out, and no much larger clone turns up one base away. TCRbeta CDR3 regions were amplified from genomic DNA using the immunoSEQ Assay, a bias-controlled multiplex PCR. The source study handled its data this way. Nucleated cell counts per sample were estimated from amplification of reference gene primers within the assay. To quantify the absolute abundance of each unique TCRbeta CDR3 rearrangement, sequence reads were collapsed and filtered. For each sample, productive Simpson clonality was calculated as the square root of Simpson's diversity index across productive rearrangements. The table was pulled from immuneACCESS by TCRdb, which kept in-frame rearrangements only. Such tables lose some clones; where checked, under half of the loss comes from unresolved V genes, and the rest has no known cause. V and J calls plus clone size are reproduced from that table; the DNA served to infer D and trimming. The sample profile shows approximately 270,000 clones; about 80% of them were found once. The ten largest clones take up 15% to 17% of the sample.

These data belong to a study of blood T cell repertoires in COVID-19 (dated by TCRdb to about 2020). Regarding the study in general: Collaborator samples came from the United States, Italy and Spain and covered acute and convalescent phases of COVID-19. The prospective study material was composed of cDNA or gDNA derived from T cells, B-cell-depleted T cells, or PBMCs. The dataset comprised deeply sampled blood TCRbeta repertoires from subjects exposed to, actively infected with, or recovered from COVID-19. The repertoires were made available in a free public database intended to serve as a resource for research on the immune response to SARS-CoV-2. Samples were obtained from the ongoing ImmuneRACE study (first 160 participants) and from 1,254 subjects provided by 6 global collaborators. Nearly every sample came with metadata listing a de-identified subject ID, COVID-19 status, age in years and sex. Where available, HLA class I and class II types were obtained from metadata supplied by the sample provider rather than from assay-based typing.

In Seattle, one collaborating source enrolled patients while the infection was active and tracked those patients longitudinally over the course of disease. Each collaborating institution followed its own protocols to collect whole blood in K2EDTA tubes. Collaborator samples were shipped for TCRbeta analysis as frozen whole blood, isolated PBMCs, or DNA extracted from either sample type. Here is what the overall study found, with its caveats: Clinical and demographic metadata were provided uncurated, with the amount varying by source and participant.

The junction shows trimming of 8 bases on V and 6 bases on J, plus 11 bases between the germline ends. The germline V gene supplies CDR1 SNHLY and CDR2 FYNNEI. The CDR3 spans 12 residues, from the cysteine through the phenylalanine. Only the CDR3 DNA stays, 36 bases, in frame from base 1. What was sequenced was peripheral blood. The receptor's source is a person aged 65-85 years with COVID-19, enrolled during active disease. The chain is made from TRBV2 and TRBJ1-5; too little of a D gene remains to name it. The CDR3 region reads CASGVQAQPQHF. The DNA is as follows: TGTGCCAGCGGCGTCCAGGCTCAGCCCCAGCATTTT.